Listed below are T cell receptor beta chains from one sample, sequenced in a study of blood T cells in healthy people across ages. TCRdb passed the 5' RACE reads through MiXCR, listing each CDR3 protein once. This table has hundreds of thousands of distinct CDR3 sequences, just over 55% appearing once. The sequencing input was blood. Receptor source: a man aged 35 to 55 in good health. Each CDR3 is given with its conserved first and last residue. Each record gives: J gene, V gene, clone size, D gene, CDR3 protein, CDR3 DNA. D genes are given only for firm matches. Not all rows give a size; the values are once, few, many and, for expanded clones, a class.

>TRBJ2-2|TRBV7-9|once|NA
CASSSKGGRNTGELFF
TGTGCCAGCAGCTCAAAAGGAGGGAGGAACACCGGGGAGCTGTTTTTT
>TRBJ2-7|TRBV4-2|few|TRBD2
CASSQELASGIPSYEQYF
TGTGCCAGCAGCCAAGAGTTGGCTAGCGGGATCCCCTCCTACGAGCAGTACTTC
>TRBJ2-7|TRBV29-1|few|NA
CSAEGTGWQGVHEQYF
TGCAGCGCCGAGGGCACGGGTTGGCAGGGAGTCCACGAGCAGTACTTC
>TRBJ2-5|TRBV3-1|NA|TRBD2
CASSHHGVAGEETQYF
TGTGCCAGCAGCCACCATGGGGTAGCGGGAGAAGAGACCCAGTACTTC
>TRBJ2-1|TRBV29-1|NA|TRBD2
CSVEAPGAGAGYNEQFF
TGCAGCGTTGAGGCGCCAGGAGCGGGAGCGGGGTACAATGAGCAGTTCTTC
>TRBJ1-6|TRBV7-9|NA|NA
CAIEIGRGPNNSPLHF
TGTGCCATCGAGATCGGTCGGGGGCCCAATAATTCACCCCTCCACTTT
>TRBJ2-7|TRBV28|NA|NA
CASSFRGNAYEQYF
TGTGCCAGCAGTTTCAGGGGAAACGCCTACGAGCAGTACTTC
>TRBJ1-1|TRBV7-9|once|TRBD1
CASSLGQGSARAFF
TGTGCCAGCAGCTTGGGACAGGGATCAGCCAGGGCTTTCTTT
>TRBJ2-1|TRBV2|NA|NA
CASSEALLGREQFF
TGTGCCAGCAGTGAAGCGCTTTTAGGTAGGGAGCAGTTCTTC
>TRBJ2-1|TRBV2|NA|NA
CASRPGETEQFF
TGTGCCAGCAGGCCGGGGGAAACTGAGCAGTTCTTC
>TRBJ2-5|TRBV4-2|NA|NA
CASSQGVLGTEQETQYF
TGTGCCAGCAGCCAAGGGGTCTTGGGGACCGAACAAGAGACCCAGTACTTC
>TRBJ1-2|TRBV9|NA|NA
CASSSTSGGYTF
TGTGCCAGCAGCTCTACCTCGGGTGGCTACACCTTC
>TRBJ2-3|TRBV7-2|NA|NA
CASSLVADTDTQYF
TGTGCCAGCAGCTTAGTGGCGGACACAGATACGCAGTATTTT
>TRBJ2-5|TRBV3-1|NA|TRBD2
CASSIRTSVETQYF
TGTGCCAGCAGCATTAGGACTAGCGTGGAGACCCAGTACTTC
>TRBJ2-3|TRBV29-1|few|NA
CSAEDGNTDTQYF
TGCAGCGCTGAGGATGGGAACACAGATACGCAGTATTTT
>TRBJ2-7|TRBV15|few|TRBD1
CATSRDGQGAYEQYF
TGTGCCACCAGCAGGGATGGACAGGGGGCCTACGAGCAGTACTTC
>TRBJ1-1|TRBV20-1|few|TRBD1
CSARGQLLTEAFF
TGCAGTGCTAGGGGACAGTTGTTGACTGAAGCTTTCTTT
>TRBJ2-3|TRBV5-1|NA|TRBD2
CASSSPAGGPDTQYF
TGCGCCAGCAGCTCTCCAGCGGGGGGGCCTGATACGCAGTATTTT
>TRBJ2-5|TRBV24-1|NA|NA
CATSAANGLQETQYF
TGTGCCACCAGTGCAGCTAACGGTCTCCAAGAGACCCAGTACTTC
>TRBJ2-1|TRBV5-1|NA|TRBD2
CASSSKTSGRVGNNEQFF
TGCGCCAGCAGCTCAAAAACTAGCGGGAGGGTGGGAAACAATGAGCAGTTCTTC
>TRBJ2-7|TRBV27|few|TRBD2
CASRASGALYEQYF
TGTGCCAGCAGAGCTAGCGGAGCGCTCTACGAGCAGTACTTC
>TRBJ2-7|TRBV5-1|NA|TRBD2
CASSSGLAGGPPYEQYF
TGCGCCAGCAGCTCGGGACTAGCGGGAGGCCCACCCTACGAGCAGTACTTC
>TRBJ1-5|TRBV7-2|few|NA
CASSLAGSQPQHF
TGTGCCAGCAGCTTAGCGGGGTCTCAGCCCCAGCATTTT
>TRBJ2-1|TRBV6-1|few|TRBD1
CASSVGTGGLSEQFF
TGTGCCAGCAGTGTAGGGACAGGGGGTCTCAGTGAGCAGTTCTTC
>TRBJ1-6|TRBV7-9|NA|NA
CASSLEHGNSPLHF
TGTGCCAGCAGCTTAGAACACGGAAATTCACCCCTCCACTTT
>TRBJ1-1|TRBV2|few|NA
CASKAGLEAFF
TGTGCCAGCAAAGCGGGGCTTGAAGCTTTCTTT
>TRBJ2-5|TRBV7-9|NA|NA
CASSAVKETQYF
TGTGCCAGCAGCGCAGTTAAGGAGACCCAGTACTTC